This section outlines one TCR beta chain sequence together with its context. The germline V gene encodes CDR1 SGHRS and CDR2 YFSETQ. V trimming: 3 bases; J trimming: 0 bases; junction bases outside the gene matches: 26. The CDR3 is 24 residues long. The data originate from a study of blood T cell repertoires in COVID-19. The method was immunoSEQ multiplex PCR; TCRdb's version includes in-frame clones alone and lacks a portion of them. The data hold more than 200,000 clones, with roughly 88% observed a single time. The specimen sequenced was PBMCs or T cells enriched from blood (not recorded which). This chain links TRBV5-1 with TRBJ2-7; 14 bases agree with TRBD2. The receptor's source is a woman aged 25 to 39 who had been exposed to COVID-19. CDR3 in amino acids: CASSYGTGGAAGLAGGVVSYEQYF. The CDR3 bases are TGCGCCAGCAGCTACGGGACAGGGGGCGCAGCCGGACTAGCGGGAGGAGTGGTCTCCTACGAGCAGTACTTC. Full variable domain (rest looked up from reference TRBV5-1 and TRBJ2-7): KAGVTQTPRYLIKTRGQQVTLSCSPISGHRSVSWYQQTPGQGLQFLFEYFSETQRNKGNFPGRFSGRQFSNSRSEMNVSTLELGDSALYLCASSYGTGGAAGLAGGVVSYEQYFGPGTRLTVT.